This TCR beta chain derives from a study of blood T cell repertoires in COVID-19. In the study overall: The study drew acute and convalescent COVID-19 samples from the United States, Italy and Spain. In each case, the material was cDNA or gDNA derived from T cells, B-cell-depleted T cells, or PBMCs.

Per the authors' pipeline: Counts of nucleated cells, estimated from reference gene primer amplification, were obtained. TCRdb's copy holds only in-frame clones and misses some; the assay was immunoSEQ multiplex PCR. That table furnishes V, J and clone size, whereas the DNA furnished D and trimming. Altogether under 80,000 clones are present, 88% being singletons, with the ten largest covering about 1.4%. The germline V gene encodes CDR1 SGHDT and CDR2 YYEEEE. This CDR3 spans 15 amino acids. V was trimmed by 3 bases and J by 1 base, leaving 13 bases between them. This chain uses TRBV5-6 with TRBJ1-1; D not resolved. The sample consisted of peripheral blood. The TCR comes from a human donor in a cohort sampled during active COVID-19. CDR3 residues: CASSWVALGNTEAFF. As DNA, the CDR3 is TGTGCCAGCAGCTGGGTCGCACTAGGGAACACTGAAGCTTTCTTT.